This TCR beta chain was profiled in a study of T cells after yellow fever vaccination. Making TCR cDNA involved 5'RACE template switching, which added UMIs and a universal primer site. Each CDR3 protein is one row after TCRdb ran MiXCR on the 5' RACE reads. The sample lists some 600,000 distinct CDR3 sequences; around 12% were seen once. Between the trimmed V and J ends, which lost 5 bases and 3 bases, there was a span of 24 bases. Germline-derived CDR1 and CDR2 are SGHTA and FQGTGA. The CDR3 is 18 amino acids. Study-level findings and limits: Only a small proportion of the clonotypes turned up in both the CD4 and the CD8 compartments, likely arising from convergent recombination. Though weaker, the secondary response peaked faster, on day 5 versus 15.

A note on this clonotype: Its antigen is not identified.

The source of this sequence is a man aged 30-40 years who received the YFV17D yellow fever vaccine. The V and J genes are TRBV7-3 and TRBJ2-3; possibly TRBD2 for D (6 bases). The source material was PBMCs, sampled on the day of the yellow fever booster vaccination. The CDR3 spells CASSPPTRERSRTDTQYF. CDR3 sequence (DNA): TGTGCCAGCAGCCCTCCAACCCGGGAGAGAAGTAGGACAGATACGCAGTATTTT.